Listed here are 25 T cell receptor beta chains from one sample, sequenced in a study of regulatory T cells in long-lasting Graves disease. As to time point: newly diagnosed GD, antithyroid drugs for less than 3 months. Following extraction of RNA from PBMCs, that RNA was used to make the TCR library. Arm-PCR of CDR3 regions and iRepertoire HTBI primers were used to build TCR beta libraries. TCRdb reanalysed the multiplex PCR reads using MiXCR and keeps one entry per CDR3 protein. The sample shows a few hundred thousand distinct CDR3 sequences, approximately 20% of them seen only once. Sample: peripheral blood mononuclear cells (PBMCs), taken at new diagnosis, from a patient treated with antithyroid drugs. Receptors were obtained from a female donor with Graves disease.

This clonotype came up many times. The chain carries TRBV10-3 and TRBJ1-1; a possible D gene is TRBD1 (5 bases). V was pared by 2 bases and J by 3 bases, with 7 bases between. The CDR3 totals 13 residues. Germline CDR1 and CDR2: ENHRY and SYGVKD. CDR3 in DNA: TGTGCCATCAGTGAGGGAGGGGACACTGAAGCTTTCTTT. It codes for CAISEGGDTEAFF.

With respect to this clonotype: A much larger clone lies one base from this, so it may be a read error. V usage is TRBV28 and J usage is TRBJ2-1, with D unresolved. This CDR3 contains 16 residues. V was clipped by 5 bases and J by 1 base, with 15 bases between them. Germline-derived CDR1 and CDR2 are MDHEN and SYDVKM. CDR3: CASSDRGPDSYNEQFF. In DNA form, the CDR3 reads TGTGCCAGCAGTGATCGCGGTCCTGATTCCTACAATGAGCAGTTCTTC.

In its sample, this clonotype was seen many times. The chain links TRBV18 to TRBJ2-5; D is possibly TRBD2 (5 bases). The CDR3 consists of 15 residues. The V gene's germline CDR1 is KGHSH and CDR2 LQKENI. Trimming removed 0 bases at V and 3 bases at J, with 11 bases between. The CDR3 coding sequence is TGTGCCAGCTCACCACCCTTACTAGAGGAAGAGACCCAGTACTTC. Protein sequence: CASSPPLLEEETQYF.

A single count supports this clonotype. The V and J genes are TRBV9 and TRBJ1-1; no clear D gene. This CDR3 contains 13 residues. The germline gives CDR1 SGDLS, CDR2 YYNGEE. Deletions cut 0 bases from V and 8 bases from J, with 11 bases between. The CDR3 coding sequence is TGTGCCAGCAGCGTAGGCGTACACTTGGAAGCTTTCTTT. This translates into CASSVGVHLEAFF.

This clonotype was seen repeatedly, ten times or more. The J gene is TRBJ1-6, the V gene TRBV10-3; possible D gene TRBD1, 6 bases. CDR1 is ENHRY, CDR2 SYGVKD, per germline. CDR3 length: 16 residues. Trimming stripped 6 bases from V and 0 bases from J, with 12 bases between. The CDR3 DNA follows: TGTGCCATCAGCCGGGACACTCGCTCCTATAATTCACCCCTCCACTTT. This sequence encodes CAISRDTRSYNSPLHF.

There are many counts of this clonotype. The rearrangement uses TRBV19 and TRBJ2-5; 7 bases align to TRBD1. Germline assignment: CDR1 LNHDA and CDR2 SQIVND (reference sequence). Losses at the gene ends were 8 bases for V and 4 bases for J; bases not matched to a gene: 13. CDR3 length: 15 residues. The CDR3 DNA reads TGTGCCAGTGCACCTTGGGACAGTCGGGGAGAGACCCAGTACTTC. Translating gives CASAPWDSRGETQYF.

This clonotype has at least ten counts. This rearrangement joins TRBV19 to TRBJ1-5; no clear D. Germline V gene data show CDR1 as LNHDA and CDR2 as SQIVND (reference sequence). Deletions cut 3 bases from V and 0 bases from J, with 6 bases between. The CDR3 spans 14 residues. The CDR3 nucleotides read TGTGCCAGTAGTATTGGAGCTAGCAATCAGCCCCAGCATTTT. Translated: CASSIGASNQPQHF.

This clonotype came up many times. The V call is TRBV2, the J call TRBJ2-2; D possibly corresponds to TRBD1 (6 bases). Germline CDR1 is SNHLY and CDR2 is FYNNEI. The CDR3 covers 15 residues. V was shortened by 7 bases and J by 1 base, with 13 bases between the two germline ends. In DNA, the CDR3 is TGTGCCAGCAACGCACAGGGAGTGAACACCGGGGAGCTGTTTTTT. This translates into CASNAQGVNTGELFF. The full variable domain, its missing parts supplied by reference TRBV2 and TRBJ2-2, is EPEVTQTPSHQVTQMGQEVILRCVPISNHLYFYWYRQILGQKVEFLVSFYNNEISEKSEIFDDQFSVERPDGSNFTLKIRSTKLEDSAMYFCASNAQGVNTGELFFGEGSRLTVL.

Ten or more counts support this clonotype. CDR3 region: CASSTGTGLINTEAFF. The CDR3 nucleotides are TGTGCCAGCTCAACCGGGACAGGTTTGATAAACACTGAAGCTTTCTTT. The chain combines TRBV18 with TRBJ1-1, with 8 nucleotides matching TRBD1. The CDR3 totals 16 residues. Per the germline V gene, CDR1 is KGHSH and CDR2 is LQKENI. J gave up 2 bases and V 5 bases, and 10 bases lay outside the gene matches.

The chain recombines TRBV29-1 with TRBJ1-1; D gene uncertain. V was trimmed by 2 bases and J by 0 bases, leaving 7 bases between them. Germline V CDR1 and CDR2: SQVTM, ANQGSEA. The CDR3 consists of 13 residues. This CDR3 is CSVERLLNTEAFF. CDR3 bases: TGCAGCGTTGAAAGGCTCCTGAACACTGAAGCTTTCTTT.

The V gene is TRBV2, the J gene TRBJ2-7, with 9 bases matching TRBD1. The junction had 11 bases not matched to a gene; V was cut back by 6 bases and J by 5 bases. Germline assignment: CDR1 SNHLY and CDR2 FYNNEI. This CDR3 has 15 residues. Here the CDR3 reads CASRLTGTGLDEQYF. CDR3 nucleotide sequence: TGTGCCAGCAGACTCACCGGGACAGGGTTAGACGAGCAGTACTTC.

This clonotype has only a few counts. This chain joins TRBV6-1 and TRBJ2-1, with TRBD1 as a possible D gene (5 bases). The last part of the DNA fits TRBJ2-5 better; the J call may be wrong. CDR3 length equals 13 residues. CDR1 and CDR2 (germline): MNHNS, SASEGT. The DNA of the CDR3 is TGTGCCAGCAGCCCTTCGACAGTGACGACCCAGTACTTC. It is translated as CASSPSTVTTQYF.

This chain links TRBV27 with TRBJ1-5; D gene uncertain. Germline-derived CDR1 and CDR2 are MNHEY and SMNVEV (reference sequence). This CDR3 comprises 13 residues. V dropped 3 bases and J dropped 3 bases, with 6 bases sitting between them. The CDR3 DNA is TGTGCCAGCAGTTTCGGGTACAATCAGCCCCAGCATTTT. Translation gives CASSFGYNQPQHF.

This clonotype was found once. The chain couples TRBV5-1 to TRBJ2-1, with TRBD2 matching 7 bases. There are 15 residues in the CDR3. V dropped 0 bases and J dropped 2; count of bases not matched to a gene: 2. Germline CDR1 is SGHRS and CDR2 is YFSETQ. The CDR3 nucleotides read TGCGCCAGCAGCTTGGCTGCGGGAGCCTACAATGAGCAGTTCTTC. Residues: CASSLAAGAYNEQFF.

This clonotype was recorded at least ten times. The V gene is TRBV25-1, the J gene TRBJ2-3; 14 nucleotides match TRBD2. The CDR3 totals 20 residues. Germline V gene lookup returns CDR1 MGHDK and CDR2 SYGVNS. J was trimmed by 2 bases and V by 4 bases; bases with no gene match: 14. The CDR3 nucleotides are TGTGCCAGCAGTGCGCCGGGACTAGCGGGAGAGGGTTTCTTCACAGATACGCAGTATTTT. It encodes CASSAPGLAGEGFFTDTQYF. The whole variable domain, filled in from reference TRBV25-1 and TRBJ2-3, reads EADIYQTPRYLVIGTGKKITLECSQTMGHDKMYWYQQDPGMELHLIHYSYGVNSTEKGDLSSESTVSRIRTEHFPLTLESARPSHTSQYLCASSAPGLAGEGFFTDTQYFGPGTRLTVL.

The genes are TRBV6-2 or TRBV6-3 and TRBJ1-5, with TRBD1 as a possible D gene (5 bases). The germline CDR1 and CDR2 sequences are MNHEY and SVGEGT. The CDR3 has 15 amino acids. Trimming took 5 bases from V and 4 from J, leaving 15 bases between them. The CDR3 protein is CASSITRDPNQPQHF. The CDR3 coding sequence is TGTGCCAGCAGTATCACCCGGGACCCGAATCAGCCCCAGCATTTT.

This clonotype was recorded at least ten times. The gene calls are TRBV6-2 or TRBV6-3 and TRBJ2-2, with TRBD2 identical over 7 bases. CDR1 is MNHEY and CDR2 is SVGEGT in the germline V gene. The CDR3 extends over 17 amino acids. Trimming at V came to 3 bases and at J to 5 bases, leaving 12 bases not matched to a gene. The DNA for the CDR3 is TGTGCCAGCAGTTATGAACCTAGCGGAAGTAGGACCGGGGAGCTGTTTTTT. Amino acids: CASSYEPSGSRTGELFF.

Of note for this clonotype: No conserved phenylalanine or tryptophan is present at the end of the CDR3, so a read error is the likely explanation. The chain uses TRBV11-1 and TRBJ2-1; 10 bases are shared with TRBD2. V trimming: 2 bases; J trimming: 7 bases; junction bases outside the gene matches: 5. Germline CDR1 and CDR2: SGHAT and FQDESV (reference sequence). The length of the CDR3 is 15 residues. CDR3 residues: CASSLSSSGRNEQFL. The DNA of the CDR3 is TGTGCCAGCAGCTTATCGTCTAGCGGGAGAAATGAGCAGTTCCTC.

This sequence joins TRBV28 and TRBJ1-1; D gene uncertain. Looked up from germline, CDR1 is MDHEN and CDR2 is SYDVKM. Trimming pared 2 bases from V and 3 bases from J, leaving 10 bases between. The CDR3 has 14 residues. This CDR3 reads CASSLSRFDTEAFF. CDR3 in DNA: TGTGCCAGCAGTTTAAGTCGGTTTGACACTGAAGCTTTCTTT.

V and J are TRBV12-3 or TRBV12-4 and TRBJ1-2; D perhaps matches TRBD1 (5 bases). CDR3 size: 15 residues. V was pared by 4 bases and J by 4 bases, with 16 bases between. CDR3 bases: TGTGCCAGCAGTTCGACCCGGGACCCTCCCTATGGCTACACCTTC. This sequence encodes CASSSTRDPPYGYTF.

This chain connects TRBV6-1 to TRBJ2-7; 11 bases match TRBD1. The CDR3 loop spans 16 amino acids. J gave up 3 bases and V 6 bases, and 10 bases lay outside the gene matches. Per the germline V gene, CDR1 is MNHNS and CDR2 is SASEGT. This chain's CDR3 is CASSSLGQGASYEQYF. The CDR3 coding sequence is TGTGCCAGCAGCTCCCTCGGACAGGGGGCGAGCTACGAGCAGTACTTC.

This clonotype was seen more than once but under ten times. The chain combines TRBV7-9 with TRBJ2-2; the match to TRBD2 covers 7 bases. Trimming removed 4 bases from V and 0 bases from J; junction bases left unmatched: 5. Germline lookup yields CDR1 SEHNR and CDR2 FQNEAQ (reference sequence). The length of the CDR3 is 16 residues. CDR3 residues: CASSSRGGANTGELFF. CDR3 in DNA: TGTGCCAGCAGCTCTCGGGGAGGGGCGAACACCGGGGAGCTGTTTTTT. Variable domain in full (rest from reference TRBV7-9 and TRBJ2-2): DTGVSQNPRHKITKRGQNVTFRCDPISEHNRLYWYRQTLGQGPEFLTYFQNEAQLEKSRLLSDRFSAERPKGSFSTLEIQRTEQGDSAMYLCASSSRGGANTGELFFGEGSRLTVL.

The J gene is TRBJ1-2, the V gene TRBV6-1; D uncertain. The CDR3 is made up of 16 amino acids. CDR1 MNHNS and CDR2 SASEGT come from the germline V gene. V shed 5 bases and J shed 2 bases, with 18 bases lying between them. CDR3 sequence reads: CASSPRGTSSNYGYTF. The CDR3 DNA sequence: TGTGCCAGCAGTCCCCGGGGTACCTCTTCAAACTATGGCTACACCTTC.

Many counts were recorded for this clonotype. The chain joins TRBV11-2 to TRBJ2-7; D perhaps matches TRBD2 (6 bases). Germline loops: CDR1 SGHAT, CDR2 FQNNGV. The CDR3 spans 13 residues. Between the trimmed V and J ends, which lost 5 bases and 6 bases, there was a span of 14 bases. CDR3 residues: CASSPGDGAEQYF. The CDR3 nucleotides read TGTGCCAGCAGCCCGGGGGATGGGGCCGAGCAGTACTTC.

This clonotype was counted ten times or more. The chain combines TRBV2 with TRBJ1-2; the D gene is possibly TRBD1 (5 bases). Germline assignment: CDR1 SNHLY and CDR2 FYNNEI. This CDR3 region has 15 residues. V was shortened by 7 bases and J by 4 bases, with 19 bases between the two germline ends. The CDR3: CASIGTLDQIYGYTF. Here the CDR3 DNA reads TGTGCCAGCATTGGGACGCTGGACCAGATCTATGGCTACACCTTC.